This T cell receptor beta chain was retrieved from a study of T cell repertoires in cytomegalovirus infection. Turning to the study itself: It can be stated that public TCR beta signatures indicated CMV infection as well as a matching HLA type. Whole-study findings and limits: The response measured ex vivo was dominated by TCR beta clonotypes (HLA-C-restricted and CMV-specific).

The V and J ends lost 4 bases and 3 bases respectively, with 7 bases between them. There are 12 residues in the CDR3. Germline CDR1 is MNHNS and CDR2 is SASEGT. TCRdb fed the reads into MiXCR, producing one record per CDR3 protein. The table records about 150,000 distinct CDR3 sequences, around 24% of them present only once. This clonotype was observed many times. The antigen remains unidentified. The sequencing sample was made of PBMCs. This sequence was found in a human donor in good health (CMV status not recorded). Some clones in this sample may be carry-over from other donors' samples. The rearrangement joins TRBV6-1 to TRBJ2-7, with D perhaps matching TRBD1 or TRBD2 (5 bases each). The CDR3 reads CASSGDLYEQYF. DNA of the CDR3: TGTGCCAGCAGTGGGGACCTCTACGAGCAGTACTTC.